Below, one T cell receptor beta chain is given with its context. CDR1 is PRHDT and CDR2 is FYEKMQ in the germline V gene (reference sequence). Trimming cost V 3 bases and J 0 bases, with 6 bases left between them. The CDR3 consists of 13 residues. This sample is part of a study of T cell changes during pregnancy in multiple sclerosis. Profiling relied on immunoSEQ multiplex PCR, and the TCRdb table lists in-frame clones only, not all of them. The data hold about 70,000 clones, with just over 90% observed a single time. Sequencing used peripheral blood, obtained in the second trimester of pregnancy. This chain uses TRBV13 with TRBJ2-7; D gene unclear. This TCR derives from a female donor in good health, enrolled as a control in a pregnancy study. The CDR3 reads CASSFSGSYEQYF. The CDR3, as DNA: TGTGCCAGCAGCTTCTCGGGCTCCTACGAGCAGTACTTC.